This is a list of T cell receptor beta chains from one sample in a study of beta chain features in type 1 diabetes. Data came from immunoSEQ multiplex PCR; TCRdb stores just in-frame clones and leaves some out. Of approximately 250,000 clones in the sample, over 8.5% were seen once. Sequencing used naive CD4+ T cells from blood. The receptor source for this set is a woman aged 18-29 years in good health. Both conserved end residues are part of each CDR3. A D gene is named only where the DNA matches it firmly. Size is stated for part of the rows, as once, few or many counts, or as a class when the clone is expanded.

D: .; size: many; V: TRBV30; J: TRBJ2-7; DNA: TGTGCCTGGAGTGAGCAGGGGCCCTACGAGCAGTACTTC; CDR3: CAWSEQGPYEQYF
D: .; size: .; V: TRBV5-6; J: TRBJ2-1; DNA: TGTGCCAGCAGCTTGAGCGGGTCCACGCTCTACAATGAGCAGTTCTTC; CDR3: CASSLSGSTLYNEQFF
D: .; size: .; V: TRBV6-1; J: TRBJ2-7; DNA: TGTGCCAGCAGTGACCGGGACATAAAGCAGTACTTC; CDR3: CASSDRDIKQYF
D: .; size: few; V: TRBV6-1; J: TRBJ1-2; DNA: TGTGCCAGCAGCGCTCAGGGCCGGGTGGACTATGGCTACACCTTC; CDR3: CASSAQGRVDYGYTF
D: .; size: few; V: TRBV13; J: TRBJ2-7; DNA: TGTGCCAGCAGCTTATCTGACTACTCGGGGTCCGAGCAGTACTTC; CDR3: CASSLSDYSGSEQYF
D: .; size: .; V: TRBV2; J: TRBJ1-2; DNA: TGTGCCAGCAGTGAAGGTCAGGGAGGGGATGGCTACACCTTC; CDR3: CASSEGQGGDGYTF
D: .; size: few; V: TRBV5-6; J: TRBJ2-1; DNA: TGTGCCAGCAGCTTGGACAACAGGGTTTATGAGCAGTTCTTC; CDR3: CASSLDNRVYEQFF
D: .; size: few; V: TRBV19; J: TRBJ1-2; DNA: TGTGCCAGTAGCGACAGTATTTATGGCTACACCTTC; CDR3: CASSDSIYGYTF
D: .; size: .; V: TRBV10-3; J: TRBJ2-2; DNA: TGTGCCATACGGCCTCCGCGCGGCACCGGGGAGCTGTTTTTT; CDR3: CAIRPPRGTGELFF
D: TRBD2; size: few; V: TRBV7-8; J: TRBJ2-4; DNA: TGTGCCAGCAGCTTAAGCGGGAGCCCGCGAAACATTCAGTACTTC; CDR3: CASSLSGSPRNIQYF
D: .; size: .; V: TRBV6-6; J: TRBJ2-5; DNA: TGTGCCAGCAGTTATGGCCCGGGGCAAGAGACCCAGTACTTC; CDR3: CASSYGPGQETQYF
D: TRBD1; size: .; V: TRBV4-1; J: TRBJ1-1; DNA: TGCGCCAGCAGCCAACCGGACAGGGTGAACACTGAAGCTTTCTTT; CDR3: CASSQPDRVNTEAFF
D: .; size: .; V: TRBV30; J: TRBJ2-7; DNA: TGTGCCTGGACTGAGGTGGGCTACGAGCAGTACTTC; CDR3: CAWTEVGYEQYF
D: TRBD1; size: .; V: TRBV19; J: TRBJ1-5; DNA: TGTGCCAGTAGTTCCCGGGACAGATATAGCAATCAGCCCCAGCATTTT; CDR3: CASSSRDRYSNQPQHF
D: TRBD2; size: .; V: TRBV5-1; J: TRBJ2-3; DNA: TGCGCCAGCAGCCGAGGGACTAGCGGAGACACAGATACGCAGTATTTT; CDR3: CASSRGTSGDTDTQYF
D: .; size: .; V: TRBV28; J: TRBJ1-1; DNA: TGTGCCAGCAGTTCTAAATTTGTCGGAGCTTTCTTT; CDR3: CASSSKFVGAFF
D: TRBD2; size: .; V: TRBV15; J: TRBJ2-3; DNA: TGTGCCACCAGCCAGGGACTAGCGGGAGAGGCTAGCACAGATACGCAGTATTTT; CDR3: CATSQGLAGEASTDTQYF
D: TRBD1; size: .; V: TRBV11-1; J: TRBJ2-5; DNA: TGTGCCAGCAGCTCCACCGGGACAGGGGGAAGAGAGACCCAGTACTTC; CDR3: CASSSTGTGGRETQYF
D: TRBD2; size: .; V: TRBV4-1; J: TRBJ2-1; DNA: TGCGCCAGCAGCCAACCCCGACTAGCGGGAGACGATGAGCAGTTCTTC; CDR3: CASSQPRLAGDDEQFF
D: TRBD1; size: .; V: TRBV5-5; J: TRBJ2-7; DNA: TGTGCCAGCAGACCCGGACAGGCCACCTACGAGCAGTACTTC; CDR3: CASRPGQATYEQYF
D: .; size: few; V: TRBV19; J: TRBJ2-1; DNA: TGTGCCAGTAGTGTCCACCGAGCGAACACCTACAATGAGCAGTTCTTC; CDR3: CASSVHRANTYNEQFF
D: TRBD1; size: few; V: TRBV10-2; J: TRBJ1-6; DNA: TGCGCCAGCAAACTCGACAGGGGGGGATCACCCCTCCACTTT; CDR3: CASKLDRGGSPLHF
D: TRBD1; size: few; V: TRBV19; J: TRBJ2-7; DNA: TGTGCCAGTAGTATGGGGACAGGGGGCTACGAGCAGTACTTC; CDR3: CASSMGTGGYEQYF
D: .; size: .; V: TRBV7-2; J: TRBJ2-1; DNA: TGTGCCAGCAGGCGAATAGCTGATGAGCAGTTCTTC; CDR3: CASRRIADEQFF
D: .; size: few; V: TRBV6-5; J: TRBJ1-2; DNA: TGTGCCAGCAGTAGTGCCGGGACACATGGCTACACCTTC; CDR3: CASSSAGTHGYTF
D: TRBD1; size: few; V: TRBV11-2; J: TRBJ2-3; DNA: TGTGCCAGCAGCCCGACAGGGAGCAGTTATACGCAGTATTTT; CDR3: CASSPTGSSYTQYF
D: .; size: few; V: TRBV6-6; J: TRBJ1-1; DNA: TGTGCCAGCAGAAAGGGGGGGAGCACTGAAGCTTTCTTT; CDR3: CASRKGGSTEAFF
D: TRBD1; size: .; V: TRBV19; J: TRBJ2-1; DNA: TGTGCCAGTAGTATAGACAGGGGGGAGCAGTTCTTC; CDR3: CASSIDRGEQFF
D: TRBD1; size: .; V: TRBV30; J: TRBJ1-3; DNA: TGTGCCTGGAGTGGGGGGACAGGCTCAAGGATAAACACCATATATTTT; CDR3: CAWSGGTGSRINTIYF
D: TRBD1; size: .; V: TRBV5-6; J: TRBJ1-1; DNA: TGTGCCAGCAGCTTTTGGGACAGGGGGCAATCTGAAGCTTTCTTT; CDR3: CASSFWDRGQSEAFF
D: .; size: few; V: TRBV7-2; J: TRBJ2-1; DNA: TGTGCCAGCAGCCCGCACAGGGACAATGAGCAGTTCTTC; CDR3: CASSPHRDNEQFF
D: TRBD2; size: .; V: TRBV7-9; J: TRBJ2-1; DNA: TGTGCCAGCAGCCCTAGGGTGTCTAGCGGGGGTTACAATGAGCAGTTCTTC; CDR3: CASSPRVSSGGYNEQFF
D: .; size: few; V: TRBV27; J: TRBJ1-1; DNA: TGTGCCAGCGCAGAGGGCACTGAAGCTTTCTTT; CDR3: CASAEGTEAFF
D: TRBD1; size: few; V: TRBV9; J: TRBJ1-1; DNA: TGTGCCAGCAGCGGGCAGGGGGAAACTGAAGCTTTCTTT; CDR3: CASSGQGETEAFF
D: .; size: .; V: TRBV15; J: TRBJ1-5; DNA: TGTGCCACCAGCAGAGATTGGGGGGGCAATCAGCCCCAGCATTTT; CDR3: CATSRDWGGNQPQHF
D: .; size: .; V: TRBV5-4; J: TRBJ1-2; DNA: TGTGCCAGCAGCCCCCAACTCGGGGGGTTGAGCTACACCTTC; CDR3: CASSPQLGGLSYTF
D: TRBD1; size: .; V: TRBV2; J: TRBJ1-4; DNA: TGTGCCAGCAATTCCTTCAGGGGGCGGGGTGGTGAAAAACTGTTTTTT; CDR3: CASNSFRGRGGEKLFF
D: .; size: .; V: TRBV18; J: TRBJ2-4; DNA: TGTGCCAGCTCACCAGTGGCAGGGGCAGGTCGGGCCAAAAACATTCAGTACTTC; CDR3: CASSPVAGAGRAKNIQYF
D: TRBD1; size: few; V: TRBV6-6; J: TRBJ2-3; DNA: TGTGCCAGCAGTCGTTCTGACAGGGGTAATACGCAGTATTTT; CDR3: CASSRSDRGNTQYF
D: .; size: .; V: TRBV2; J: TRBJ2-7; DNA: TGTGCCAGCAGTCCTAGCGTAACCTACGAGCAGTACTTC; CDR3: CASSPSVTYEQYF
D: .; size: .; V: TRBV7-2; J: TRBJ2-1; DNA: TGTGCCAGCAGCATGACTAGGTTCAGTGAGCAGTTCTTC; CDR3: CASSMTRFSEQFF
D: .; size: .; V: TRBV13; J: TRBJ2-2; DNA: TGTGCCAGCAGCTTAGTTCCCGGGGAACACACCGGGGAGCTGTTTTTT; CDR3: CASSLVPGEHTGELFF
D: TRBD1; size: many; V: TRBV4-1; J: TRBJ1-2; DNA: TGCGCCACTAGGGACTTAAAGGGGGCTTATGGCTACACCTTC; CDR3: CATRDLKGAYGYTF
D: TRBD1; size: few; V: TRBV7-6; J: TRBJ2-7; DNA: TGTGCCAGCAGCCGAGACCCTGGACAGGCCAGCGAGCAGTACTTC; CDR3: CASSRDPGQASEQYF
D: TRBD2; size: few; V: TRBV19; J: TRBJ2-3; DNA: TGTGCCAGTAGTATACAGCGGGGGACAGATACGCAGTATTTT; CDR3: CASSIQRGTDTQYF
D: .; size: .; V: TRBV28; J: TRBJ2-7; DNA: TGTGCCAGCAGACGCACGGCGGGGCTATCCTACGAGCAGTACTTC; CDR3: CASRRTAGLSYEQYF
D: TRBD2; size: .; V: TRBV11-3; J: TRBJ2-3; DNA: TGTGCCAGCAGCTCTTCTGTGGGGCTGGCTAGCGGGGGGCCCACAGATACGCAGTATTTT; CDR3: CASSSSVGLASGGPTDTQYF
D: .; size: few; V: TRBV15; J: TRBJ1-4; DNA: TGTGCCACCAGCAGAGGAGCATCTTCAACTAATGAAAAACTGTTTTTT; CDR3: CATSRGASSTNEKLFF
D: .; size: .; V: TRBV11-2; J: TRBJ1-4; DNA: TGTGCCAGCAGCTTCAGACAGATTAATGAAAAACTGTTTTTT; CDR3: CASSFRQINEKLFF
D: TRBD2; size: few; V: TRBV5-1; J: TRBJ2-5; DNA: TGCGCCAGCAGCGGTGGACTAGCGGGAGAGGGATACCAAGAGACCCAGTACTTC; CDR3: CASSGGLAGEGYQETQYF
D: .; size: .; V: TRBV19; J: TRBJ1-1; DNA: TGTGCCAGTAGTCCTCCAGGGATCCCTGAAGCTTTCTTT; CDR3: CASSPPGIPEAFF
D: .; size: few; V: TRBV7-9; J: TRBJ2-1; DNA: TGTGCCAGCAGCTTAGCTAGCTCCAACAATGAGCAGTTCTTC; CDR3: CASSLASSNNEQFF
D: .; size: few; V: TRBV28; J: TRBJ2-2; DNA: TGTGCCAGCAGTTCCGCAATAACCCGACAGGGGAGGGCCGGGGAGCTGTTTTTT; CDR3: CASSSAITRQGRAGELFF
D: TRBD2; size: .; V: TRBV19; J: TRBJ2-1; DNA: TGTGCCAGTAGTATTCGGGGTGGGAGGGCCAATGAGCAGTTCTTC; CDR3: CASSIRGGRANEQFF
D: .; size: few; V: TRBV7-3; J: TRBJ2-7; DNA: TGTGCCAGCAGCCAGGGGCCAACCTACGAGCAGTACTTC; CDR3: CASSQGPTYEQYF
D: TRBD1; size: few; V: TRBV19; J: TRBJ2-7; DNA: TGTGCCAGTAGTATCCCGGGACAGGGGGCGGTCGAGCAGTACTTC; CDR3: CASSIPGQGAVEQYF
D: TRBD1; size: once; V: TRBV6-1; J: TRBJ2-1; DNA: TGTGCCAGCAGTTCCCTGGACAGGGGGCATGAGCAGTTCTTC; CDR3: CASSSLDRGHEQFF
D: TRBD1; size: .; V: TRBV30; J: TRBJ1-2; DNA: TGTGCCTGTCGAAGACAGGGGACTGGCTACACCTTC; CDR3: CACRRQGTGYTF
D: TRBD1; size: .; V: TRBV6-5; J: TRBJ2-2; DNA: TGTGCCAGCAGTTGTCCGGGACAGGGAACCGGGGAGCTGTTTTTT; CDR3: CASSCPGQGTGELFF
D: TRBD1; size: .; V: TRBV11-2; J: TRBJ1-1; DNA: TGTGCCAGCAGCTTAGCCCGACAGGGGGCAGGTGAAGCTTTCTTT; CDR3: CASSLARQGAGEAFF